This T cell receptor (beta chain) derives from a study of ipilimumab plus nivolumab after autologous stem cell transplantation (dated by TCRdb to about 2021). As for the study more broadly: Trial patients received a median of about five ipilimumab doses and fewer than 10 nivolumab doses. The DLBCL cohort included primary refractory and relapsed disease, with 18-month progression-free survival of approximately 86% and 30% respectively. Patients in the trial were undergoing autologous transplant and had high-risk diffuse large B cell lymphoma, mature T cell lymphoma, or multiple myeloma. Approximately 36 patients made up the trial's intent-to-treat population.

Study-level results and caveats: According to the authors, a biologic rationale for studying the approach further came from T cell receptor repertoire, regulatory T cell phenotype and gut microbiota profiles. The authors concluded that combined checkpoint inhibition appeared tolerable when used as consolidation after transplant.

Checkpoint therapy began 14 to 28 days after autologous transplant, with ipilimumab given at 1 mg/kg intravenously on day 1 of selected weeks. Nivolumab was given at 3 mg/kg intravenously on day 1 of weeks 1, 4, 7, 10, and every two weeks through week 26. This Phase Ib clinical trial tested ipilimumab plus nivolumab, a combined checkpoint inhibition, as consolidation after autologous stem cell transplantation. A remark on this clone: The clone's antigen remains unknown. No base qualities exist here, and no much larger clone lies one base off it.

Libraries were built with the immunoSEQ multiplex PCR assay. The source is immuneACCESS, and TCRdb retained only in-frame sequences with V and J called. Part of the clones is not carried over; for the studies checked, unresolved V genes explain less than half of this, and the remainder is unexplained. A total of 17,000 or so clones appear in this sample, around four fifths of them only once. Clones ranked in the top ten supply 35% to 45% of the sample. The receptor was isolated from a male donor with diffuse large B-cell lymphoma. This sample comprised PBMCs, obtained in a trial of ipilimumab plus nivolumab as post-transplant consolidation.

The sequenced DNA: TGTGCCAGCAGGTCTGAGTCCGACTATGGCTACACCTTC. Translated, this gives CASRSESDYGYTF. The V and J segments used are TRBV14 and TRBJ1-2, with no D gene named confidently. The CDR3 goes from the cysteine to the phenylalanine over 13 residues. Solely the CDR3 DNA is kept, with 39 bases framed from the first base. The germline ends are 11 bases apart after V is trimmed by 6 bases and J by 3 bases. According to the germline V gene, CDR1 reads SGHDN and CDR2 reads FVKESK.